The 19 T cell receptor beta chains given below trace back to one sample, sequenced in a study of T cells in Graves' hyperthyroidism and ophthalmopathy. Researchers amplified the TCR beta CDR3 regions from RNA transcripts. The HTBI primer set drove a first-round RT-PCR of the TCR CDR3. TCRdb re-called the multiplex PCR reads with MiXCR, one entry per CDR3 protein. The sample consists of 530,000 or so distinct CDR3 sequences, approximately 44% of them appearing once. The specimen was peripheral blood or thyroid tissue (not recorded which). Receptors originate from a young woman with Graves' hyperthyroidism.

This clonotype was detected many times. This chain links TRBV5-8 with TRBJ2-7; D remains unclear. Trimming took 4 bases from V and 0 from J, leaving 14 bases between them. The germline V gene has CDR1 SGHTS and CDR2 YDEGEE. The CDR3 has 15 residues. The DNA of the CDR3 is TGTGCCAGCAGCCCGGAGCCAGATAGCTCCTACGAGCAGTACTTC. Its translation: CASSPEPDSSYEQYF.

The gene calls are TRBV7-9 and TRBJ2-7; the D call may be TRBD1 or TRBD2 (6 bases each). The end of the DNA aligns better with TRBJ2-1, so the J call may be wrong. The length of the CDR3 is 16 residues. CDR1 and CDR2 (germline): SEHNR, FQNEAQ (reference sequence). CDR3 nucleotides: TGTGCCAGCAGCTTAAGGGGGGCTAGCAGTTCCTACGAGCAGTTCTTC. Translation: CASSLRGASSSYEQFF.

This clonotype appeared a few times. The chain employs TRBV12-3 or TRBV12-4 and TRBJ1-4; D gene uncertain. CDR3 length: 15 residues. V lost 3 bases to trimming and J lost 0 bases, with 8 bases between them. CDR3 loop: CASSLDDATNEKLFF. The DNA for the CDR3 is TGTGCCAGCAGTTTGGACGATGCAACTAATGAAAAACTGTTTTTT.

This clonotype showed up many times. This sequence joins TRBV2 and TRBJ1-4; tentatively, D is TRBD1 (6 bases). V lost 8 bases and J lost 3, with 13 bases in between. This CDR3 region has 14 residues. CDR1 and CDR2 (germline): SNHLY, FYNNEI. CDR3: CASGWGRANEKLFF. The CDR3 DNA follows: TGTGCCAGCGGATGGGGGCGAGCTAATGAAAAACTGTTTTTT.

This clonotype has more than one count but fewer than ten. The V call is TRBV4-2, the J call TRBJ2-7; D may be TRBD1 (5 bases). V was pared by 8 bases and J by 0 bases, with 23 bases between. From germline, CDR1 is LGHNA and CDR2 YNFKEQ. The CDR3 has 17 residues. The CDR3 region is CASSPRIKQVLSYEQYF. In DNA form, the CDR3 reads TGTGCCAGCTCACCACGAATAAAACAGGTTCTCTCCTACGAGCAGTACTTC.

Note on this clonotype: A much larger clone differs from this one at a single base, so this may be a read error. CDR3: CASRVWTGDTGELFF. DNA of the CDR3: TGCGCCAGCAGAGTGTGGACAGGGGACACCGGGGAGCTGTTTTTT. The V gene is TRBV5-1, the J gene TRBJ2-2, with TRBD1 identical over 9 bases. Per germline, CDR1 SGHRS and CDR2 YFSETQ. V lost 5 bases, J lost 3 bases, and 5 bases stayed unmatched. CDR3 length equals 15 residues.

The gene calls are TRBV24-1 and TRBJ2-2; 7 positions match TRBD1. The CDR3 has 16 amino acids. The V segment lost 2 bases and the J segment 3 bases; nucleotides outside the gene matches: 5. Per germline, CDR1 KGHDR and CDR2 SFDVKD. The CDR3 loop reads CATSDSGTADTGELFF. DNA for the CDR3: TGTGCCACCAGTGATTCCGGGACAGCCGACACCGGGGAGCTGTTTTTT.

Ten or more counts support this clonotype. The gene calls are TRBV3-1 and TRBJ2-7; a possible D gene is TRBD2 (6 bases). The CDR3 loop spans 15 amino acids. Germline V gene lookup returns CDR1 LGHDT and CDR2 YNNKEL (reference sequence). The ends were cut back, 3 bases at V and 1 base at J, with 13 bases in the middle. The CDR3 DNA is TGTGCCAGCAGCCAGCGGCCGGGGGTATCCTACGAGCAGTACTTC. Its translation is CASSQRPGVSYEQYF.

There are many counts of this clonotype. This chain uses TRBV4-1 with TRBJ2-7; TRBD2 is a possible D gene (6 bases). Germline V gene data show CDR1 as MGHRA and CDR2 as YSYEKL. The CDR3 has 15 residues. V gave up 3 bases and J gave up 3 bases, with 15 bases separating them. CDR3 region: CASSQNQGLGYEQYF. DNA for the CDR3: TGCGCCAGCAGCCAGAATCAGGGACTTGGCTACGAGCAGTACTTC.

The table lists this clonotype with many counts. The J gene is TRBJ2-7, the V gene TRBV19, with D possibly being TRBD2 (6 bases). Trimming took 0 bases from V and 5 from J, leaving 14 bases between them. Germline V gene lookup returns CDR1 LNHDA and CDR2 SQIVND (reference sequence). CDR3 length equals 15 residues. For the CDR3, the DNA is TGTGCCAGTAGTATAGATCGGGACTCTGAAAACGAGCAGTACTTC. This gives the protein CASSIDRDSENEQYF.

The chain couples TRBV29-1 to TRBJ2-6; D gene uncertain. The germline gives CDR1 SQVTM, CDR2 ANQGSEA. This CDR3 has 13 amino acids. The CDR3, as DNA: TGCAGTTTTTCTGGGTCTGGGGCCAACGTCCTGACTTTC. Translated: CSFSGSGANVLTF.

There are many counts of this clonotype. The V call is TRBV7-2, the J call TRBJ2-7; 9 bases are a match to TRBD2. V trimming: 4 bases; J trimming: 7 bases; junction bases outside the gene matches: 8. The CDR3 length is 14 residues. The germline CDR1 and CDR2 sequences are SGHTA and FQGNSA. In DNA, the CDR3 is TGTGCCAGCAGCTCCGGGACTAGCTTGGGAGAGCAGTACTTC. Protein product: CASSSGTSLGEQYF.

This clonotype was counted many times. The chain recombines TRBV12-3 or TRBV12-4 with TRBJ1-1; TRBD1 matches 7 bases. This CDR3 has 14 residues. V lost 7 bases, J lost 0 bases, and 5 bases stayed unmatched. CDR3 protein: CASNSGQLNTEAFF. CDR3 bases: TGTGCCAGCAACTCGGGACAGCTGAACACTGAAGCTTTCTTT.

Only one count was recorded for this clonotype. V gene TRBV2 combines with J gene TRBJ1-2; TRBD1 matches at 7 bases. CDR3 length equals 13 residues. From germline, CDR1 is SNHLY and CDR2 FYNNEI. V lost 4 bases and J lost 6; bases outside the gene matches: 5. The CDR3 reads CASSVDRVDGYTF. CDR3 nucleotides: TGTGCCAGCAGTGTCGACAGGGTCGATGGCTACACCTTC.

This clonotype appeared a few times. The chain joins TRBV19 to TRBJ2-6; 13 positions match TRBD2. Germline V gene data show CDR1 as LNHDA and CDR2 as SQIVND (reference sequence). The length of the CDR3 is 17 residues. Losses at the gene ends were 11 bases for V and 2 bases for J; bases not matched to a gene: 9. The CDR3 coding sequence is TGTGCCTGGAGGACTAGCGGGAGCAACACTGGGGCCAACGTCCTGACTTTC. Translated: CAWRTSGSNTGANVLTF.

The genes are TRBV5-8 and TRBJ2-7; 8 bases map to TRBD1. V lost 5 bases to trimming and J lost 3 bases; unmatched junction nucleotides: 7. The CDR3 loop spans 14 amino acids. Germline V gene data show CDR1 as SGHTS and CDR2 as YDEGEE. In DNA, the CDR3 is TGTGCCAGCAGACGGACAGGGTACATCTACGAGCAGTACTTC. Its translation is CASRRTGYIYEQYF.

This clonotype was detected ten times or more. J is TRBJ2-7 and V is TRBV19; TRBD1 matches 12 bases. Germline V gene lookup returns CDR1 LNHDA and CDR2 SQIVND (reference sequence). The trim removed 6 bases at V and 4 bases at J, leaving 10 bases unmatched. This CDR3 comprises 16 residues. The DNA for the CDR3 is TGTGCCAGTAGGAGGTCTGGGACAGGGGGCTGGTACGAGCAGTACTTC. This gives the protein CASRRSGTGGWYEQYF.

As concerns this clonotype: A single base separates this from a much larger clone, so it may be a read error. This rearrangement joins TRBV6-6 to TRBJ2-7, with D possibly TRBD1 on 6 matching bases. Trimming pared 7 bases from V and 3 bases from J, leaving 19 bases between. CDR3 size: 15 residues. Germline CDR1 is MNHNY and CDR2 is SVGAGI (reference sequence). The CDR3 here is CASNASRDKDYEQYF. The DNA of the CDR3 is TGTGCCAGCAATGCTAGCCGGGACAAGGACTACGAGCAGTACTTC.

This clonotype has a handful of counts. CDR3 sequence: CASSYSGGMNTGELFF. The DNA for the CDR3 is TGTGCCAGCAGTTACTCCGGCGGGATGAACACCGGGGAGCTGTTTTTT. This rearrangement joins TRBV6-5 to TRBJ2-2, with D maybe TRBD2 (6 bases). Trimming removed 0 bases at V and 1 base at J, with 9 bases between. Looked up from germline, CDR1 is MNHEY and CDR2 is SVGAGI. The CDR3 is 16 residues long.